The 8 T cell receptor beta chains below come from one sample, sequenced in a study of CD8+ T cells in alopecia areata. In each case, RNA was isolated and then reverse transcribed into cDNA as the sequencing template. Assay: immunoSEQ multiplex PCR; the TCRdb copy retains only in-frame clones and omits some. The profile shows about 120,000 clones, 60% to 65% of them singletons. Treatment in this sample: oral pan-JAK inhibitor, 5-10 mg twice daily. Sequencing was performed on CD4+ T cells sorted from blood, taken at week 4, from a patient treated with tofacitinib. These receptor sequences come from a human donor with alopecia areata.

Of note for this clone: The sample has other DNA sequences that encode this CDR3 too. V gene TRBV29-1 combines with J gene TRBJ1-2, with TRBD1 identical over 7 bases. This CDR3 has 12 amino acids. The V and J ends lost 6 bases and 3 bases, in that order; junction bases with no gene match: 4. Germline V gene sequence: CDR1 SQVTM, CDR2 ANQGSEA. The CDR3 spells CSVRQGDYGYTF. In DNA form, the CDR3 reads TGCAGCGTGCGACAGGGCGACTATGGCTACACCTTC. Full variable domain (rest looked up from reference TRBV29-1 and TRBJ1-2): SAVISQKPSRDICQRGTSLTIQCQVDSQVTMMFWYRQQPGQSLTLIATANQGSEATYESGFVIDKFPISRPNLTFSTLTVSNMSPEDSSIYLCSVRQGDYGYTFGSGTRLTVV.

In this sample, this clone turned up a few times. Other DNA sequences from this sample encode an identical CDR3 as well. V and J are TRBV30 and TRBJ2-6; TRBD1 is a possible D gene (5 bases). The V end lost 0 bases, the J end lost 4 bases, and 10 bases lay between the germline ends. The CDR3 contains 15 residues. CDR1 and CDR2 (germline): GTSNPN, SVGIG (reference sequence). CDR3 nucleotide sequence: TGTGCCTGGAGTGTAAGCAGGGCGGGGGCCAACGTCCTGACTTTC. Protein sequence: CAWSVSRAGANVLTF.

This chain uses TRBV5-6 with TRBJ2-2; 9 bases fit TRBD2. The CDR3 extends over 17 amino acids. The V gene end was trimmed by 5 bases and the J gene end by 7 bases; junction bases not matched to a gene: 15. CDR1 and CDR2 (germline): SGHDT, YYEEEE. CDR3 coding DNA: TGTGCCAGCAGTTCCCAAGCGGGAGGAGGTCAAGGCGGGGAGCTGTTTTTT. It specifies CASSSQAGGGQGGELFF.

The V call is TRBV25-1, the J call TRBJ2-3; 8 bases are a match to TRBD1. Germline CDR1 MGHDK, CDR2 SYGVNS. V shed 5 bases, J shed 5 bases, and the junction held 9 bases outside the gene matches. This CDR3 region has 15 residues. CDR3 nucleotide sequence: TGTGCCAGCAGTCCCCAGGGGGCGCGGAGAGATACGCAGTATTTT. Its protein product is CASSPQGARRDTQYF.

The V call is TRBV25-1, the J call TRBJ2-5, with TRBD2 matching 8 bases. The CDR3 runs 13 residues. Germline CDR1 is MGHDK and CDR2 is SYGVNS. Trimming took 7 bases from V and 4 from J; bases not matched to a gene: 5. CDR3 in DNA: TGTGCCAGCACTTTTGCGGGGGGAGAGACCCAGTACTTC. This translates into CASTFAGGETQYF.

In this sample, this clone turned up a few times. The CDR3 protein is CASSSLDSNYGYTF. In DNA form, the CDR3 reads TGCGCCAGCAGCTCCCTTGACAGTAACTATGGCTACACCTTC. This rearrangement joins TRBV5-1 to TRBJ1-2; D is perhaps TRBD1 (5 bases). Germline V lookup: CDR1 SGHRS, CDR2 YFSETQ. Trimming pared 3 bases from V and 1 base from J, leaving 10 bases between. This CDR3 is 14 amino acids long.

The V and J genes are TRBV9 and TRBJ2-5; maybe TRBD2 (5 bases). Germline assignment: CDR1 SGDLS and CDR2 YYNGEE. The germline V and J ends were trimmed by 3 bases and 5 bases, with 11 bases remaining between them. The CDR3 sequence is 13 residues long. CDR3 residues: CASSDDGVETQYF. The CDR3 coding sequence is TGTGCCAGCAGCGACGACGGGGTGGAGACCCAGTACTTC.

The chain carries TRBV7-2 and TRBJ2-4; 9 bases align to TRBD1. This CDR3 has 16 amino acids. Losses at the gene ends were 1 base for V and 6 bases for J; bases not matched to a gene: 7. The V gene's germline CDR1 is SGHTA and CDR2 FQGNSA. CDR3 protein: CASSLVSGTGTNIQYF. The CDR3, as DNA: TGTGCCAGCAGCTTAGTCAGCGGGACAGGGACAAACATTCAGTACTTC.